This entry concerns a single T cell receptor beta chain. Measured with immunoSEQ multiplex PCR; TCRdb has only the in-frame clones, and not every one. The sample records 250,000 to 350,000 clones, almost 90% being singletons. The germline V gene encodes CDR1 SEHNR and CDR2 FQNEAQ (reference sequence). The CDR3 is 12 amino acids. Between the trimmed V and J ends, which lost 11 bases and 4 bases, there was a span of 14 bases. This entry belongs to a study of blood T cell repertoires in COVID-19. Background on the study: The United States, Italy and Spain provided the acute and convalescent COVID-19 samples. In each case, the material was cDNA or gDNA derived from T cells, B-cell-depleted T cells, or PBMCs.

Patients of the Seattle cohort, enrolled during active infection, were followed longitudinally. The sequence derives from a woman aged 25 to 39 with COVID-19, enrolled during active disease. Input material: peripheral blood. The V gene is TRBV7-9, the J gene TRBJ2-5; possibly TRBD1 for D (6 bases). CDR3 amino acids: CAADRLGETQYF. CDR3 nucleotide sequence: TGTGCCGCCGACAGGTTGGGAGAGACCCAGTACTTC.